This T cell receptor (beta chain) was identified in a study of blood T cells in healthy people across ages. The use of a sample-barcoded 5' primer and a J-beta primer mix characterized a second PCR of roughly 6 to 11 cycles. TCRdb used MiXCR to reprocess the 5' RACE reads, holding one entry per CDR3 protein. The profile shows 750,000 to 950,000 distinct CDR3 sequences, 25% to 35% of them singletons. This CDR3 comprises 14 residues. Between the trimmed V and J ends, which lost 3 bases and 5 bases, there was a span of 14 bases. Germline CDR1 SGHRS, CDR2 YFSETQ. These data were also filed under a second study, of T cells of mothers and their children.

The receptor was isolated from a woman in her forties in good health. This chain connects TRBV5-1 to TRBJ1-1; a possible D gene is TRBD1 (5 bases). The specimen sequenced was blood. For the CDR3, the DNA is TGCGCCAGCAGCTCCAGGACCGCAGGGACTGAAGCTTTCTTT. This translates into CASSSRTAGTEAFF.